Listed below are T cell receptor beta chains from one sample, sequenced in a study of vaccination effects on CD4 cells after COVID-19. These receptors' antigens are unknown. Sequencing used immunoSEQ multiplex PCR; TCRdb keeps in-frame clones, though not all of them. The sample holds 50,000 to 70,000 clones, approximately 70% seen once. The source material was CD4+ T cells from PBMCs cultured without peptide, sampled before COVID-19 vaccination. These receptors came from a human donor who had a prior SARS-CoV-2 infection. Both conserved end residues are part of each CDR3. A D gene is named only where the DNA matches it firmly. Some rows mark clone size as missing; the rest say once, few, many or name a class of expanded clone.

>TRBJ1-6|TRBV15|-|few
CATSGIGSAAGYNSPLHF
TGTGCCACCAGCGGGATAGGCTCGGCAGCCGGATATAATTCACCCCTCCACTTT
>TRBJ2-1|TRBV5-6|TRBD1|few
CASSLTGASLYNEQFF
TGTGCCAGCAGCTTAACAGGGGCCTCCCTCTACAATGAGCAGTTCTTC
>TRBJ2-1|TRBV24-1|TRBD1|-
CATSGPRLRGRDDEQFF
TGTGCCACCAGTGGGCCCCGGCTCAGGGGGCGCGACGATGAGCAGTTCTTC
>TRBJ1-3|TRBV20-1|-|-
CSASEAADRSGNTIYF
TGCAGTGCTAGTGAGGCGGCCGACCGCTCCGGAAACACCATATATTTT
>TRBJ2-5|TRBV5-1|-|-
CASSLVVPPETQYF
TGCGCCAGCAGCTTGGTCGTCCCCCCAGAGACCCAGTACTTC
>TRBJ2-5|TRBV2|-|-
CASSEASLAGETQYF
TGTGCCAGCAGTGAAGCTAGCCTAGCTGGCGAGACCCAGTACTTC
>TRBJ1-4|TRBV10-3|-|-
CAISDFGGEKLFF
TGTGCCATCAGTGATTTTGGTGGCGAAAAACTGTTTTTT
>TRBJ2-5|TRBV5-5|TRBD1|few
CASSFWRTGKETQYF
TGTGCCAGCAGCTTTTGGCGGACAGGGAAAGAGACCCAGTACTTC
>TRBJ1-1|TRBV6-2/TRBV6-3|TRBD1|-
CASSDLDRGNTEAFF
TGTGCCAGCAGCGACCTGGACAGGGGGAACACTGAAGCTTTCTTT
>TRBJ1-6|TRBV20-1|TRBD1|-
CSASPNPGQFIISPLHF
TGCAGTGCTAGTCCTAACCCGGGACAGTTTATAATTTCACCCCTCCACTTT
>TRBJ2-5|TRBV5-1|TRBD2|-
CASSLWAGGEETQYF
TGCGCCAGCAGCTTGTGGGCGGGAGGGGAAGAGACCCAGTACTTC
>TRBJ1-2|TRBV6-1|-|-
CASSEALGGYGYTF
TGTGCCAGCAGTGAAGCGCTCGGGGGCTATGGCTACACCTTC
>TRBJ2-1|TRBV5-4|TRBD2|-
CASSSGLAGDHEQFF
TGTGCCAGCAGCTCCGGACTAGCGGGAGATCATGAGCAGTTCTTC
>TRBJ2-7|TRBV12-5|TRBD1|-
CASARGQRNYEQYF
TGTGCTAGTGCCAGGGGGCAGAGAAACTACGAGCAGTACTTC
>TRBJ1-4|TRBV5-8|-|-
CASSSFGLTNEKLFF
TGTGCCAGCAGCTCGTTCGGGTTAACTAATGAAAAACTGTTTTTT
>TRBJ2-4|TRBV24-1|TRBD2|-
CATSSRSGTSAKNIQYF
TGTGCCACCTCAAGTCGGTCGGGGACTAGCGCCAAAAACATTCAGTACTTC
>TRBJ2-7|TRBV4-3|-|-
CASSQGWLFGGEQYF
TGCGCCAGCAGCCAAGGGTGGTTATTCGGCGGCGAGCAGTACTTC
>TRBJ2-3|TRBV10-3|TRBD2|-
CAISGTSGEITDTQYF
TGTGCCATCAGCGGGACTAGCGGGGAAATCACAGATACGCAGTATTTT
>TRBJ1-1|TRBV7-3|-|-
CASSPEGNTEAFF
TGTGCCAGCAGCCCGGAGGGGAACACTGAAGCTTTCTTT
>TRBJ2-2|TRBV2|-|-
CASRRNGELFF
TGTGCCAGCAGGAGAAACGGGGAGCTGTTTTTT
>TRBJ2-5|TRBV4-2|TRBD2|-
CASSRTRASGVAQYF
TGTGCCAGCAGCCGCACTCGGGCTAGCGGTGTAGCCCAGTACTTC
>TRBJ2-1|TRBV7-2|TRBD2|-
CASSFLLAGDHNEQFF
TGTGCCAGCAGCTTCTTACTAGCGGGAGATCACAATGAGCAGTTCTTC
>TRBJ2-1|TRBV12-3/TRBV12-4|-|-
CASSLSRFNEQFF
TGTGCCAGCAGTTTAAGCAGATTCAATGAGCAGTTCTTC
>TRBJ2-1|TRBV19|-|-
CASIVASWLLMAYNEQFF
TGTGCCAGTATCGTGGCTTCTTGGCTTCTTATGGCCTACAATGAGCAGTTCTTC
>TRBJ1-4|TRBV30|-|-
CAWSVSRGYEKLFF
TGTGCCTGGAGTGTCAGCCGGGGTTATGAAAAACTGTTTTTT
>TRBJ2-7|TRBV10-3|TRBD2|-
CAISEGLAGGNYEQYF
TGTGCCATCAGCGAGGGACTAGCGGGGGGGAACTACGAGCAGTACTTC
>TRBJ2-7|TRBV11-2|-|-
CASSLDRWAYEQYF
TGTGCCAGCAGCTTAGATCGTTGGGCATACGAGCAGTACTTC
>TRBJ1-4|TRBV7-2|-|-
CASSEGGFSEKLFF
TGTGCCAGCAGCGAAGGGGGATTCAGTGAAAAACTGTTTTTT
>TRBJ2-7|TRBV2|-|-
CASSERDIYEQYF
TGTGCCAGCAGTGAGCGGGACATCTACGAGCAGTACTTC
>TRBJ1-4|TRBV19|-|few
CASSMVTLARGEKLFF
TGTGCCAGTAGTATGGTCACTCTCGCGAGGGGAGAAAAACTGTTTTTT
>TRBJ1-1|TRBV7-2|-|-
CASSFTSGLTEAFF
TGTGCCAGCAGCTTTACATCTGGGCTCACTGAAGCTTTCTTT
>TRBJ2-2|TRBV5-1|-|medium-sized
CASSPRGTNTGELFF
TGCGCCAGCAGTCCCAGGGGTACGAACACCGGGGAGCTGTTTTTT
>TRBJ2-7|TRBV18|-|few
CASSPKSGWNLYF
TGTGCCAGCTCACCAAAATCCGGTTGGAATCTGTACTTC
>TRBJ2-3|TRBV19|-|once
CASSIAGADTQYF
TGTGCCAGTAGTATAGCAGGGGCAGATACGCAGTATTTT
>TRBJ1-6|TRBV27|-|-
CASSLVGGLGSPLHF
TGTGCCAGCAGTTTAGTGGGGGGTTTGGGTTCACCCCTCCACTTT
>TRBJ2-7|TRBV12-3/TRBV12-4|-|few
CASSSGPYEQYF
TGTGCCAGCAGTTCGGGCCCGTACGAGCAGTACTTC
>TRBJ1-6|TRBV7-8|-|-
CASSSTGDGGALHF
TGTGCCAGCAGCTCCACCGGGGACGGTGGCGCCCTCCACTTT
>TRBJ1-2|TRBV6-5|-|-
CASRQANYGYTF
TGTGCCAGCAGACAGGCTAACTATGGCTACACCTTC
>TRBJ2-5|TRBV5-4|-|-
CASSLPGAMETQYF
TGTGCCAGCAGCTTGCCGGGGGCCATGGAGACCCAGTACTTC
>TRBJ1-2|TRBV6-6|-|-
CASTTWGSGYTF
TGTGCCAGCACCACCTGGGGGAGCGGCTACACCTTC
>TRBJ2-3|TRBV18|-|-
CASSVQGPNGDTQYF
TGTGCCAGCTCGGTCCAGGGCCCAAATGGGGATACGCAGTATTTT
>TRBJ2-5|TRBV4-1|-|-
CASSQEPGQETQYF
TGCGCCAGCAGCCAAGAGCCAGGCCAAGAGACCCAGTACTTC
>TRBJ2-7|TRBV7-2|-|-
CASSSRTGSYEQYF
TGTGCCAGCAGCTCACGTACAGGGTCCTACGAGCAGTACTTC
>TRBJ1-6|TRBV5-8|-|-
CASSLDWVSYNSPLHF
TGTGCCAGCAGCTTGGATTGGGTGTCCTATAATTCACCCCTCCACTTT
>TRBJ1-5|TRBV6-2/TRBV6-3|-|-
CASSYSGLGNQPQHF
TGTGCCAGCAGTTACTCGGGGCTTGGCAATCAGCCCCAGCATTTT
>TRBJ2-1|TRBV7-9|TRBD2|-
CASSFLLAGGNEQFF
TGTGCCAGCAGCTTTCTTCTAGCGGGAGGGAATGAGCAGTTCTTC
>TRBJ1-4|TRBV6-7|-|-
CASSYICHRRATNEKLFF
TGTGCCAGCAGTTACATTTGTCACAGGAGAGCAACTAATGAAAAACTGTTTTTT
>TRBJ2-3|TRBV30|-|-
CAWSVPGDTQYF
TGTGCCTGGAGTGTACCGGGAGATACGCAGTATTTT
>TRBJ1-1|TRBV5-1|-|-
CASSSNTGPTEAFF
TGCGCCAGCAGCTCAAACACAGGGCCCACTGAAGCTTTCTTT
>TRBJ2-7|TRBV7-9|TRBD2|-
CASSLGSGGGRAYEQYF
TGTGCCAGCAGCTTAGGCTCGGGAGGCGGGAGGGCCTACGAGCAGTACTTC
>TRBJ1-1|TRBV6-2/TRBV6-3|-|-
CASSYPDPGGNTEAFF
TGTGCCAGCAGTTACCCAGACCCGGGAGGGAACACTGAAGCTTTCTTT
>TRBJ1-1|TRBV12-3/TRBV12-4|-|-
CASSFYRYTEAFF
TGTGCCAGCAGTTTCTACAGGTACACTGAAGCTTTCTTT
>TRBJ1-1|TRBV6-2/TRBV6-3|TRBD1|-
CASSYRWTGSGTEAFF
TGTGCCAGCAGTTACCGTTGGACAGGGTCAGGCACTGAAGCTTTCTTT
>TRBJ2-7|TRBV4-2|-|medium-sized
CASSQEPTGSFREQYF
TGTGCCAGCAGCCAAGAACCCACAGGGTCCTTTCGCGAGCAGTACTTC
>TRBJ1-2|TRBV5-6|TRBD1|few
CASSPGTGGDYGYTF
TGTGCCAGCAGCCCTGGGACAGGGGGGGACTATGGCTACACCTTC
>TRBJ2-5|TRBV11-1|-|-
CASSLEVGSGPETQYF
TGTGCCAGCAGCTTAGAGGTTGGGTCAGGGCCGGAGACCCAGTACTTC
>TRBJ1-2|TRBV19|-|-
CASGTAYGYTF
TGTGCCAGTGGGACGGCCTATGGCTACACCTTC
>TRBJ2-3|TRBV6-5|TRBD1|-
CAGKLTGHNTDTQYF
TGTGCCGGCAAACTGACAGGGCACAACACAGATACGCAGTATTTT